Included here is one T cell receptor (beta chain) sequence, with context. One end of the junction does not line up with germline, which may come from a read error. This record comes from a study of blood T cell repertoires in COVID-19. CDR3 size: 13 residues. CDR1 and CDR2 from the germline V gene are SSHAT and FNYEAQ (reference sequence). In the original analysis: Amplification with reference gene primers provided the estimates of nucleated cell counts. Generated by immunoSEQ multiplex PCR, the TCRdb table keeps only in-frame clones and is missing some. Clone size and V and J calls were adopted from that table, with D and trimming inferred from the DNA. The table has nearly 60,000 clones, roughly 89% seen once.

The chain joins TRBV7-7 to TRBJ2-7, with 8 bases aligning to TRBD1. This clonotype was obtained from a man aged 55 to 70 with active COVID-19. Sequencing used peripheral blood. The CDR3 reads CASSPGQGSEQYF. The CDR3 DNA reads as TGTGCTAGCAGCCCCGGACAGGGCAGCGAGCAGTACTTC.